This TCR beta chain is from a study of chemoradiotherapy in HPV16-positive cancers. Across the whole study: Candidate HPV-specific T-cell clones and common TCR motifs came from functional assays in two HPV16-positive patients.

The CDR3 length is 15 residues. Germline CDR1 and CDR2: SGHTA and FQGNSA. Sequencing was performed with immunoSEQ multiplex PCR; in TCRdb, only in-frame clones are kept and a portion is missing. The profile shows tens of thousands of clones, roughly 66% of them singletons. The sequence was collected from a human donor with HPV-associated anogenital cancer. Sampling was carried out from a patient who underwent chemoradiotherapy. The chain recombines TRBV7-2 with TRBJ2-5; 10 bases are shared with TRBD1. The J call may be mistaken, given a closer DNA end match to TRBJ2-7. CDR3: CASSFTGTGDYEQYF. The CDR3 nucleotides read TGTGCCAGCAGCTTCACCGGGACAGGGGATTACGAGCAGTACTTC.